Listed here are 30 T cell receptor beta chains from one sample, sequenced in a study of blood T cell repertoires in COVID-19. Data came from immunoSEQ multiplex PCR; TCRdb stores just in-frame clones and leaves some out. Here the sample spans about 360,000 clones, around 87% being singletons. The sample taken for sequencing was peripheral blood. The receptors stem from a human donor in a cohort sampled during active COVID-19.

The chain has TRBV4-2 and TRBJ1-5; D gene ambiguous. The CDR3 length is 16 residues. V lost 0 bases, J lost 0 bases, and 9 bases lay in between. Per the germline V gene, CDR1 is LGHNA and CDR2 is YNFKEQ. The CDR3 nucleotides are TGTGCCAGCAGCCAAGACATACTCGATAGCAATCAGCCCCAGCATTTT. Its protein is CASSQDILDSNQPQHF.

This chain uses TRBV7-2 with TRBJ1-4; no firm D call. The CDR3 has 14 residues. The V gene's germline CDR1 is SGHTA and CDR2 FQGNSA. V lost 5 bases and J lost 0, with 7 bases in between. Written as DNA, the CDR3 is TGTGCCAGCAGCGGCCCTGCAACTAATGAAAAACTGTTTTTT. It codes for CASSGPATNEKLFF.

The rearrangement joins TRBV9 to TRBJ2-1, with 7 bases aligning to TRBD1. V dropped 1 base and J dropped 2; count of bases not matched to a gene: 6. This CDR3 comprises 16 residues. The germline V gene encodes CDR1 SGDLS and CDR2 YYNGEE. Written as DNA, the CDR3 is TGTGCCAGCAGCGTAAGGGACAGTGTGGCCTACAATGAGCAGTTCTTC. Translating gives CASSVRDSVAYNEQFF.

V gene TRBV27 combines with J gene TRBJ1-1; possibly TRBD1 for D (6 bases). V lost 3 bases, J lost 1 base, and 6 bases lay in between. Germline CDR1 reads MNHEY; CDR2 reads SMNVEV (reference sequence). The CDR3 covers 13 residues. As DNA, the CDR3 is TGTGCCAGCAGTTTCAGGGGGAACACTGAAGCTTTCTTT. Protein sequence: CASSFRGNTEAFF.

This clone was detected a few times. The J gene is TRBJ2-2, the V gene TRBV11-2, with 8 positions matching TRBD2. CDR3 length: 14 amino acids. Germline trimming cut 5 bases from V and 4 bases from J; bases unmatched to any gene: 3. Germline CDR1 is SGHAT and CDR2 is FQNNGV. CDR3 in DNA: TGTGCCAGCAGCACCACTAGCGGCACCGGGGAGCTGTTTTTT. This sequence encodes CASSTTSGTGELFF.

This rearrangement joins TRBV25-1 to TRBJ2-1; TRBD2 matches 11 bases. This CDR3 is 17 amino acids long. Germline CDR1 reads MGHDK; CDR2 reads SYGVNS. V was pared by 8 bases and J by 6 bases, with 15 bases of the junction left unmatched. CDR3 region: CASPPPLLAGARNEQFF. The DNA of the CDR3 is TGTGCCAGCCCACCCCCCTTACTAGCGGGAGCACGCAATGAGCAGTTCTTC.

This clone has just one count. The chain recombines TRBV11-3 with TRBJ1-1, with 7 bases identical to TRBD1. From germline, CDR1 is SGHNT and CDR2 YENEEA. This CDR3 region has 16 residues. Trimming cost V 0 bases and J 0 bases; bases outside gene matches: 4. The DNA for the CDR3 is TGTGCCAGCAGCTTAGAAACCGGGACAGTGAACACTGAAGCTTTCTTT. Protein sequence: CASSLETGTVNTEAFF.

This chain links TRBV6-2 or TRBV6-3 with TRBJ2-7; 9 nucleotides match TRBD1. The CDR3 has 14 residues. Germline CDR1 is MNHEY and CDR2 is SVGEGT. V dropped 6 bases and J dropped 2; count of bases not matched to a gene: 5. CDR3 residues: CASSTDRGAYEQYF. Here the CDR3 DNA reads TGTGCCAGCAGCACCGACAGGGGGGCCTACGAGCAGTACTTC.

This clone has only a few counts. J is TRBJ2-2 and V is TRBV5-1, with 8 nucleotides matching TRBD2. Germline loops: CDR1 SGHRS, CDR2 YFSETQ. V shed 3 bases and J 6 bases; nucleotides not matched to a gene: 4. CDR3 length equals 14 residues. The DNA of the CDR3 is TGCGCCAGCAGCTCCGGGACTAGTTCCGGGGAGCTGTTTTTT. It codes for CASSSGTSSGELFF.

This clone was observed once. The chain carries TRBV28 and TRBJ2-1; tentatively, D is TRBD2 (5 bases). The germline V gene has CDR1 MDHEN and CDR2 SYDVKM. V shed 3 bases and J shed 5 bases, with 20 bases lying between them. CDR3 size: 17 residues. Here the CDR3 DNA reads TGTGCCAGCAGTTTCCGGGGTCAACAGTTGACCGACAATGAGCAGTTCTTC. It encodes CASSFRGQQLTDNEQFF.

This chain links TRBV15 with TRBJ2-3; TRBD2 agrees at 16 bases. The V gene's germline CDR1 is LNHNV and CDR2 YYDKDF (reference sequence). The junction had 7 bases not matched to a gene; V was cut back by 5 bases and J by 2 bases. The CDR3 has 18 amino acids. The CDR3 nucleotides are TGTGCCACCAGCCCCGGGACTAGCGGGAGGGCCATCACAGATACGCAGTATTTT. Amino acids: CATSPGTSGRAITDTQYF.

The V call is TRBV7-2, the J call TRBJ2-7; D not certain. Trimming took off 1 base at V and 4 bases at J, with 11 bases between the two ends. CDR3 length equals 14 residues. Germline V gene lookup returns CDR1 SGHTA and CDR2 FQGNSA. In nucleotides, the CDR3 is TGTGCCAGCAGCTTAGAGTGGCAGTCGTACGAGCAGTACTTC. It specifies CASSLEWQSYEQYF.

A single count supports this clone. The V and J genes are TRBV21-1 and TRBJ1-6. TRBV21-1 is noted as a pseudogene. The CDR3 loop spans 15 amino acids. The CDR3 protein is CASSKGRSPHWPLHF. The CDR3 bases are TGTGCCAGCAGCAAAGGGCGGAGCCCCCATTGGCCCCTCCACTTT.

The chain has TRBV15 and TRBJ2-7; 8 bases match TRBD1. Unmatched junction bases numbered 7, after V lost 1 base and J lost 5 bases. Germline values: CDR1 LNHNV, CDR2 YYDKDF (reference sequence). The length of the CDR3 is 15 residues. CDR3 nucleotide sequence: TGTGCCACCAGCAGAGGGCAGGGGGCTACCCACGAGCAGTACTTC. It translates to CATSRGQGATHEQYF.

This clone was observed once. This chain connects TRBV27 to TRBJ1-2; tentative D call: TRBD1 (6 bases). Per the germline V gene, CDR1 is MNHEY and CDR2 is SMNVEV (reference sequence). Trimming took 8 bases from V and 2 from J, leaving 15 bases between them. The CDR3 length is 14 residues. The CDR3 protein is CASQPSGTNYGYTF. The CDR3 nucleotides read TGTGCCAGCCAGCCATCCGGGACAAACTATGGCTACACCTTC.

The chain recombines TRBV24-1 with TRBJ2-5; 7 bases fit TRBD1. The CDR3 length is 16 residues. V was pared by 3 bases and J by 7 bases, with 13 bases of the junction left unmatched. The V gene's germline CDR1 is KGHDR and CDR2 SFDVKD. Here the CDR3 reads CATSDSNRGLSRTQYF. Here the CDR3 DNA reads TGTGCCACCAGTGATAGTAACAGGGGCCTCTCAAGGACCCAGTACTTC.

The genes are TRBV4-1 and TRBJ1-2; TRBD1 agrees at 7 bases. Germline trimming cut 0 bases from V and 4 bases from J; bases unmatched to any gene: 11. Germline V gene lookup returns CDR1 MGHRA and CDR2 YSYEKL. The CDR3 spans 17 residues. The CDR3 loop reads CASSQDHHRGRGYGYTF. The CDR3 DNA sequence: TGCGCCAGCAGCCAAGACCACCACAGGGGAAGAGGCTATGGCTACACCTTC.

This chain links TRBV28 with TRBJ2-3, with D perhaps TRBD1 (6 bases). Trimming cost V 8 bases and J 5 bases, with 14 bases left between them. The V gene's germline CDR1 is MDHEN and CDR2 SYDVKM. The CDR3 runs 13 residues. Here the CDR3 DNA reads TGTGCCAGCTTAGACAGGAGTCTAGATACGCAGTATTTT. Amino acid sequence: CASLDRSLDTQYF. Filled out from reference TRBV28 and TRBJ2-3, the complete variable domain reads DVKVTQSSRYLVKRTGEKVFLECVQDMDHENMFWYRQDPGLGLRLIYFSYDVKMKEKGDIPEGYSVSREKKERFSLILESASTNQTSMYLCASLDRSLDTQYFGPGTRLTVL.

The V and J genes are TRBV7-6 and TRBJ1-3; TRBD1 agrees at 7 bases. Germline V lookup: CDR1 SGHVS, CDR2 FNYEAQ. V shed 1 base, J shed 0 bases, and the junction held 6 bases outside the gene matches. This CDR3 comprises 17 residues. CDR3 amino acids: CASSLELGTASGNTIYF. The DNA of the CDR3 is TGTGCCAGCAGCTTAGAATTAGGGACAGCCTCTGGAAACACCATATATTTT. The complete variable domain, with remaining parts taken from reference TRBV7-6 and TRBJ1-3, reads GAGVSQSPRYKVTKRGQDVALRCDPISGHVSLYWYRQALGQGPEFLTYFNYEAQQDKSGLPNDRFSAERPEGSISTLTIQRTEQRDSAMYRCASSLELGTASGNTIYFGEGSWLTVV.

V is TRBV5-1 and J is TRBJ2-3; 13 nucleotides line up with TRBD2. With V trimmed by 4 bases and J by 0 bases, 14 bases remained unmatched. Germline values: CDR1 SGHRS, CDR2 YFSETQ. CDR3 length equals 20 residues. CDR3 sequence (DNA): TGCGCCAGCAGCCTACGAGGAACTAGCGGGGGGGCCGGGAGCACAGATACGCAGTATTTT. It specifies CASSLRGTSGGAGSTDTQYF. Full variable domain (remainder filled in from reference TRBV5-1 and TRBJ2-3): KAGVTQTPRYLIKTRGQQVTLSCSPISGHRSVSWYQQTPGQGLQFLFEYFSETQRNKGNFPGRFSGRQFSNSRSEMNVSTLELGDSALYLCASSLRGTSGGAGSTDTQYFGPGTRLTVL.

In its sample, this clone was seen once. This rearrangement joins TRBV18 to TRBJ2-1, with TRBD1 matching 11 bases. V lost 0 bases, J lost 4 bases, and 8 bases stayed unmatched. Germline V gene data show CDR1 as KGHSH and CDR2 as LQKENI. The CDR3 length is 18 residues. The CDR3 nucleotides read TGTGCCAGCTCACCACCTATTAGGACAGGGGGCATTTACAATGAGCAGTTCTTC. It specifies CASSPPIRTGGIYNEQFF.

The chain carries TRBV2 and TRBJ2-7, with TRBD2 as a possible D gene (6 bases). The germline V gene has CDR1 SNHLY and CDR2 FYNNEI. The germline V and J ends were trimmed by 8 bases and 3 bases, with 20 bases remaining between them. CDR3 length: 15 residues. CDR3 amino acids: CASLPEGPAFYEQYF. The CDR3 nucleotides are TGTGCCAGCTTACCGGAGGGGCCAGCCTTCTACGAGCAGTACTTC.

CDR3 sequence reads: CASSQASGWDGYTF. Here the CDR3 DNA reads TGTGCCAGCAGCCAAGCCTCAGGGTGGGATGGCTACACCTTC. The chain uses TRBV3-1 (or the pseudogene TRBV3-2) and TRBJ1-2; TRBD1 might be the D (5 bases). Germline CDR1 is LGHDT and CDR2 is YNNKEL (reference sequence). CDR3 length equals 14 residues. The V end was cut by 1 base, the J end by 6 bases, with 12 bases between.

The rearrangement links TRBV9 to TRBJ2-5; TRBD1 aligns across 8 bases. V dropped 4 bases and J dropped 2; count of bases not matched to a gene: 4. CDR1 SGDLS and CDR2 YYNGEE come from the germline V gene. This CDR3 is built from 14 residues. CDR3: CASSLRGQQETQYF. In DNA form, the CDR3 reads TGTGCCAGCAGCCTCAGGGGGCAGCAAGAGACCCAGTACTTC.

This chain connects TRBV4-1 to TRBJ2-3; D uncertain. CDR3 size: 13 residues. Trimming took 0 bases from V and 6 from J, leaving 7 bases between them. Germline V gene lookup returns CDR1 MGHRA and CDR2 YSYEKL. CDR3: CASSQDRLDTQYF. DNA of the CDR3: TGCGCCAGCAGCCAAGATCGTTTGGATACGCAGTATTTT.

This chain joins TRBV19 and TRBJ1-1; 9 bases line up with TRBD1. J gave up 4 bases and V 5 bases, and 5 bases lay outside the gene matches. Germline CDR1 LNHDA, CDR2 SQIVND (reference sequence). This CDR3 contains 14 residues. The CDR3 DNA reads TGTGCCAGTAGTGTAGGACAGGGGAGCACTGAAGCTTTCTTT. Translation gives CASSVGQGSTEAFF.

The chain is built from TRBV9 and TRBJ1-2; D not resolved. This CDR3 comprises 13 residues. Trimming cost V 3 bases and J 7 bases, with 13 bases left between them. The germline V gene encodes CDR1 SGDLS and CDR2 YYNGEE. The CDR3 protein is CASSGGEGGGYTF. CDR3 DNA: TGTGCCAGCAGCGGTGGGGAGGGAGGTGGCTACACCTTC.

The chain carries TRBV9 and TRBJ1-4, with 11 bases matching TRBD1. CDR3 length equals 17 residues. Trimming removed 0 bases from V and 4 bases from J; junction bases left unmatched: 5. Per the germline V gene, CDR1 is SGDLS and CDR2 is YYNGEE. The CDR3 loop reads CASSVGIGTGGNEKLFF. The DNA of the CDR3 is TGTGCCAGCAGCGTAGGAATAGGGACAGGGGGTAATGAAAAACTGTTTTTT. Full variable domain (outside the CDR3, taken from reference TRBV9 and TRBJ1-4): DSGVTQTPKHLITATGQRVTLRCSPRSGDLSVYWYQQSLDQGLQFLIQYYNGEERAKGNILERFSAQQFPDLHSELNLSSLELGDSALYFCASSVGIGTGGNEKLFFGSGTQLSVL.

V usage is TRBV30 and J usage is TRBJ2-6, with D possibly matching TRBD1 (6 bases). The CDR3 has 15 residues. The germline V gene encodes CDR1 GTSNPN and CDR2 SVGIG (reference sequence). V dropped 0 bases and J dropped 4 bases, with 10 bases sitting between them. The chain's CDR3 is CAWSVWGPGANVLTF. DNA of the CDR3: TGTGCCTGGAGTGTGTGGGGGCCAGGGGCCAACGTCCTGACTTTC.

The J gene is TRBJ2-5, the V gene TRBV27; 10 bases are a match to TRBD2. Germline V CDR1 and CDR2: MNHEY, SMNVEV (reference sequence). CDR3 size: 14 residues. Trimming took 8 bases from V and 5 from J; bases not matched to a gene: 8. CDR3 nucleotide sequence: TGTGCCAGCCCCCTACAGCGGGAGGGGGAGACCCAGTACTTC. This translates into CASPLQREGETQYF.